The next 13 T cell receptor beta chains were all read from a single sample in a study of OX40 agonist ivuxolimab in advanced cancers. Some clones are missing from TCRdb's copy, which holds only in-frame ones; the method was immunoSEQ multiplex PCR. The data hold some 83,000 clones, with more than 85% observed a single time. The sample was CD4+ or CD8+ T cells sorted from blood, taken in a trial of the OX40 agonist ivuxolimab. The receptors were sampled from an adult with an advanced solid tumor such as melanoma, head and neck, liver or kidney cancer.

This clone came up a few times. The V and J genes are TRBV7-9 and TRBJ1-2; 8 bases are shared with TRBD1. In germline, CDR1 is SEHNR, CDR2 FQNEAQ (reference sequence). The CDR3 is 15 amino acids. The junction had 8 bases not matched to a gene; V was cut back by 4 bases and J by 4 bases. CDR3 DNA sequence: TGTGCCAGCAGCTCATCGACAGGGGATGGCTATGGCTACACCTTC. This gives the protein CASSSSTGDGYGYTF.

The J gene is TRBJ2-1, the V gene TRBV4-1; TRBD1 might be the D (6 bases). The germline V gene encodes CDR1 MGHRA and CDR2 YSYEKL. CDR3 length: 15 residues. V was clipped by 4 bases and J by 9 bases, with 19 bases between them. The CDR3 DNA follows: TGCGCCAGCAGCCCGTCGATACAGGGTACAGTTGAGCAGTTCTTC. This gives the protein CASSPSIQGTVEQFF.

The sample holds one count of this clone. The chain has TRBV6-5 and TRBJ2-7; 7 bases are a match to TRBD1. V dropped 6 bases and J dropped 1; count of bases not matched to a gene: 9. The CDR3 has 15 residues. Germline V gives CDR1 MNHEY, CDR2 SVGAGI. The chain's CDR3 is CASRTTGATSYEQYF. For the CDR3, the DNA is TGTGCCAGCAGAACAACAGGGGCAACGTCCTACGAGCAGTACTTC.

The CDR3 sequence is CASSEMDKETQYF. The CDR3 DNA reads TGCGCCAGCAGTGAGATGGATAAAGAGACCCAGTACTTC. This chain links TRBV10-1 with TRBJ2-5; D not certain. Germline V gene sequence: CDR1 WNHNN, CDR2 SYGVQD (reference sequence). Trimming removed 2 bases at V and 3 bases at J, with 7 bases between. The length of the CDR3 is 13 residues.

The chain links TRBV28 to TRBJ2-7; 9 nucleotides agree with TRBD1. The V gene end was trimmed by 5 bases and the J gene end by 0 bases; junction bases not matched to a gene: 8. The CDR3 contains 16 residues. Per the germline V gene, CDR1 is MDHEN and CDR2 is SYDVKM. The CDR3 region is CASSQAGTGRSYEQYF. The CDR3 DNA reads as TGTGCCAGCAGTCAAGCCGGGACAGGGCGCTCCTACGAGCAGTACTTC.

This chain uses TRBV5-6 with TRBJ1-1, with 7 positions matching TRBD1. Unmatched junction bases numbered 18, after V lost 4 bases and J lost 0 bases. The germline V gene encodes CDR1 SGHDT and CDR2 YYEEEE. The CDR3 length is 19 residues. The CDR3, as DNA: TGTGCCAGCAGCAATGGGTTGAACAGGGGCGTGGGGTTGAACACTGAAGCTTTCTTT. Protein sequence: CASSNGLNRGVGLNTEAFF.

In its sample, this clone was seen once. The chain uses TRBV9 and TRBJ2-5, with 8 positions matching TRBD2. The CDR3 spans 16 residues. Looked up from germline, CDR1 is SGDLS and CDR2 is YYNGEE. The J segment lost 0 bases and the V segment lost 4 bases, leaving 8 bases of the junction unmatched. The DNA for the CDR3 is TGTGCCAGCAGCCCCCGACTAGCGATCTACCAAGAGACCCAGTACTTC. Residues: CASSPRLAIYQETQYF.

V gene TRBV2 combines with J gene TRBJ2-5; D not certain. Trimming left V 5 bases short and J 4 bases short, with 5 bases between. Germline V gives CDR1 SNHLY, CDR2 FYNNEI. This CDR3 region has 11 residues. CDR3 DNA sequence: TGTGCCAGCAGTCCCCGAGAGACCCAGTACTTC. This encodes CASSPRETQYF.

The V call is TRBV10-2, the J call TRBJ1-2; TRBD1 aligns across 11 bases. The germline V gene encodes CDR1 WSHSY and CDR2 SAAADI. V lost 0 bases to trimming and J lost 8 bases; unmatched junction nucleotides: 2. CDR3 length: 14 amino acids. In nucleotides, the CDR3 is TGCGCCAGCAGTGAGTCGGACAGGGGGCTGGGCTACACCTTC. It translates to CASSESDRGLGYTF.

J is TRBJ2-1 and V is TRBV9, with D possibly being TRBD1 (6 bases). Trimming stripped 0 bases from V and 2 bases from J, with 9 bases between. Germline V gene lookup returns CDR1 SGDLS and CDR2 YYNGEE. There are 15 residues in the CDR3. The CDR3 sequence is CASSVEGVPYNEQFF. Written as DNA, the CDR3 is TGTGCCAGCAGCGTAGAGGGGGTCCCCTACAATGAGCAGTTCTTC.

The chain employs TRBV5-4 and TRBJ2-7; unclear D gene. The germline V and J ends were trimmed by 4 bases and 0 bases, with 17 bases remaining between them. Germline V gene lookup returns CDR1 SGHNT and CDR2 YYREEE (reference sequence). There are 16 residues in the CDR3. CDR3 sequence: CASSPRTFDASYEQYF. As DNA, the CDR3 is TGTGCCAGCAGCCCACGGACCTTCGACGCCTCCTACGAGCAGTACTTC.

The chain combines TRBV6-1 with TRBJ1-5; tentative D call: TRBD1 (5 bases). Germline V gives CDR1 MNHNS, CDR2 SASEGT. This CDR3 has 15 amino acids. V was shortened by 4 bases and J by 2 bases, with 12 bases between the two germline ends. CDR3 amino acids: CASSVGDGGNQPQHF. As DNA, the CDR3 is TGTGCCAGCAGTGTTGGGGACGGCGGCAATCAGCCCCAGCATTTT.

The chain combines TRBV15 with TRBJ1-2; 7 nucleotides line up with TRBD1. V was clipped by 3 bases and J by 4 bases; unmatched bases: 11. The germline CDR1 and CDR2 sequences are LNHNV and YYDKDF (reference sequence). The CDR3 runs to 16 residues. CDR3 nucleotides: TGTGCCACCAGCAGGGGAACAGGGGTCGAAATCTATGGCTACACCTTC. Amino acid sequence: CATSRGTGVEIYGYTF.